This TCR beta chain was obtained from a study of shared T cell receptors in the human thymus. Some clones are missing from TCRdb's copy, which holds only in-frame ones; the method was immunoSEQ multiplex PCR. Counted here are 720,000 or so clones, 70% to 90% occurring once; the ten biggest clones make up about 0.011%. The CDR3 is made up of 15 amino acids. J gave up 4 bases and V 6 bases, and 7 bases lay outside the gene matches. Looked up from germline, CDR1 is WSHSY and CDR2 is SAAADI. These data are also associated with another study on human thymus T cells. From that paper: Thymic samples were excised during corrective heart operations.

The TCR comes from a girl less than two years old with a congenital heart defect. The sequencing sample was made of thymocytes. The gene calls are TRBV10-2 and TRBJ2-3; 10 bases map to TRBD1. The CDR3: CASRRDRGSADTQYF. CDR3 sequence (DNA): TGCGCCAGCAGGCGGGACAGGGGTAGCGCAGATACGCAGTATTTT.